This paragraph covers one T cell receptor beta chain sequence. Repertoires were generated with immunoSEQ multiplex PCR, while TCRdb's copy carries only in-frame clones and drops some. The sample holds 120,000 or so clones, around 90% seen once. Time point specified: blood 2 weeks post-SBRT. Treatment indicated: 15 Gy SBRT to primary tumor, nephrectomy 4 weeks later. These data belong to a study of radiation and T cells in renal cell carcinoma. The CDR3 has 13 residues. The germline V and J ends were trimmed by 9 bases and 0 bases, with 12 bases remaining between them. The germline gives CDR1 LNHDA, CDR2 SQIVND (reference sequence).

The source of this sequence is a woman aged 70-85 years with renal cell carcinoma. This chain uses TRBV19 with TRBJ2-7; D ambiguous. The specimen comprised blood, sampled from a patient whose treatment included radiotherapy and nephrectomy. The DNA of the CDR3 is TGTGCCAGCGGCGAACTAAACTCCTACGAGCAGTACTTC. This sequence encodes CASGELNSYEQYF.